What follows are 30 T cell receptor beta chains derived from one specimen sequenced in a study of blood T cell repertoires in COVID-19. The protocol was immunoSEQ multiplex PCR, while the TCRdb copy is restricted to in-frame clones and leaves out a portion. The sample lists some 50,000 clones, roughly 84% occurring once. Specimen: peripheral blood. These receptors were collected from a man aged 45 to 65 with active COVID-19.

The chain joins TRBV12-3 or TRBV12-4 to TRBJ1-1; D is possibly TRBD1 (6 bases). The V end was cut by 2 bases, the J end by 7 bases, with 8 bases between. CDR3 size: 12 residues. Here the CDR3 DNA reads TGTGCCAGCAGTTTACAGGGGTTTGAAGCTTTCTTT. The encoded protein is CASSLQGFEAFF.

The chain uses TRBV21-1 and TRBJ2-7; the D call TRBD1 from the table was never checked on the DNA. TRBV21-1 has pseudogene status. The CDR3 runs 14 residues. In DNA form, the CDR3 reads TGTGCCAGCAGCCCTAGGGACAGACCTTACGAGCAGTACTTC. Translated, it gives CASSPRDRPYEQYF.

The chain recombines TRBV27 with TRBJ2-2; TRBD2 agrees at 8 bases. V gave up 1 base and J gave up 4 bases; unmatched junction bases: 5. Germline CDR1 and CDR2: MNHEY and SMNVEV (reference sequence). The CDR3 is made up of 16 amino acids. In nucleotides, the CDR3 is TGTGCCAGCAGTTTATTCGGGGGGGGCAGCACCGGGGAGCTGTTTTTT. This sequence encodes CASSLFGGGSTGELFF.

The chain recombines TRBV6-5 with TRBJ1-2; 9 bases agree with TRBD1. Germline CDR1 and CDR2: MNHEY and SVGAGI. With 10 bases clipped from V and 9 bases from J, the junction kept 12 bases outside the gene matches. The CDR3 totals 13 residues. The CDR3 loop reads CATSIDRGSRYTF. CDR3 nucleotide sequence: TGTGCCACCTCGATAGACAGGGGGAGCCGCTACACCTTC.

This chain links TRBV9 with TRBJ2-6; D not resolved. Looked up from germline, CDR1 is SGDLS and CDR2 is YYNGEE. The V and J ends lost 0 bases and 2 bases respectively, with 6 bases between them. CDR3 length: 15 amino acids. CDR3 amino acids: CASSVGGPGANVLTF. The CDR3 nucleotides are TGTGCCAGCAGCGTAGGAGGCCCTGGGGCCAACGTCCTGACTTTC.

This clone was counted a few times. This rearrangement joins TRBV5-5 to TRBJ2-3, with a tentative D call TRBD1 (6 bases). This CDR3 spans 14 amino acids. V dropped 4 bases and J dropped 4 bases, with 13 bases sitting between them. From germline, CDR1 is SGHKS and CDR2 YYEKEE (reference sequence). The CDR3 is CASSLTGRPDTQYF. The CDR3, as DNA: TGTGCCAGCAGCCTCACAGGGCGGCCAGATACGCAGTATTTT.

The chain carries TRBV7-6 and TRBJ2-1; 13 bases fit TRBD2. V shed 2 bases and J 6 bases; nucleotides not matched to a gene: 1. CDR3 length: 15 amino acids. Germline CDR1 is SGHVS and CDR2 is FNYEAQ. The CDR3 loop reads CASSLRLAGGNEQFF. The CDR3 coding sequence is TGTGCCAGCAGCTTAAGACTAGCGGGGGGCAATGAGCAGTTCTTC.

The chain couples TRBV7-2 to TRBJ2-5; 9 positions match TRBD2. The CDR3 covers 14 residues. The germline V gene has CDR1 SGHTA and CDR2 FQGNSA. V dropped 1 base and J dropped 8; count of bases not matched to a gene: 5. CDR3 residues: CASSLEVSGSTQYF. The CDR3 coding sequence is TGTGCCAGCAGCTTAGAGGTTAGCGGGAGCACCCAGTACTTC.

The V gene is TRBV28, the J gene TRBJ2-7; D ambiguous. Germline assignment: CDR1 MDHEN and CDR2 SYDVKM. This CDR3 comprises 12 residues. Between the trimmed V and J ends, which lost 5 bases and 6 bases, there was a span of 11 bases. The CDR3 reads CASSGSFPEQYF. In nucleotides, the CDR3 is TGTGCCAGCAGTGGCTCCTTCCCCGAGCAGTACTTC. Supplemented by reference TRBV28 and TRBJ2-7, the full variable domain reads DVKVTQSSRYLVKRTGEKVFLECVQDMDHENMFWYRQDPGLGLRLIYFSYDVKMKEKGDIPEGYSVSREKKERFSLILESASTNQTSMYLCASSGSFPEQYFGPGTRLTVT.

The chain couples TRBV6-5 to TRBJ2-5, with 7 bases that match TRBD2. The CDR3 runs to 14 residues. With V trimmed by 2 bases and J by 4 bases, 4 bases remained unmatched. Germline V gene sequence: CDR1 MNHEY, CDR2 SVGAGI. The DNA of the CDR3 is TGTGCCAGCAGTTACGGGACTACGGGAGAGACCCAGTACTTC. Residues: CASSYGTTGETQYF.

This sequence joins TRBV4-3 and TRBJ2-1; TRBD2 matches at 7 bases. Germline assignment: CDR1 LGHNA and CDR2 YSLEER. J gave up 4 bases and V 4 bases, and 13 bases lay outside the gene matches. This CDR3 region has 17 residues. CDR3 protein: CASSLGRALAEYNEQFF. The CDR3 nucleotides are TGCGCCAGCAGCCTCGGAAGGGCGCTAGCGGAATACAATGAGCAGTTCTTC.

The chain uses TRBV5-1 and TRBJ2-2, with 9 bases aligning to TRBD1. The CDR3 runs to 16 residues. V was pared by 0 bases and J by 4 bases, with 4 bases of the junction left unmatched. CDR1 and CDR2 from the germline V gene are SGHRS and YFSETQ. The DNA of the CDR3 is TGCGCCAGCAGCTTGGTTGTGACAGGGGGCACCGGGGAGCTGTTTTTT. As protein: CASSLVVTGGTGELFF.

This chain joins TRBV27 and TRBJ1-6; D may be TRBD1 (6 bases). CDR1 is MNHEY, CDR2 SMNVEV, per germline (reference sequence). The CDR3 extends over 14 amino acids. V lost 2 bases to trimming and J lost 7 bases, with 9 bases between them. The CDR3 sequence is CASSLGQGNSPLHF. In DNA, the CDR3 is TGTGCCAGCAGTTTAGGGCAGGGGAATTCACCCCTCCACTTT.

This chain joins TRBV28 and TRBJ2-2, with TRBD1 matching over 9 bases. The ends lost 6 bases at V and 7 bases at J; junction bases unmatched: 3. CDR1 MDHEN and CDR2 SYDVKM come from the germline V gene. The CDR3 sequence is 13 residues long. The CDR3 reads CASSRTGDGELFF. CDR3 coding DNA: TGTGCCAGCAGCCGGACAGGGGACGGGGAGCTGTTTTTT.

The V gene is TRBV18, the J gene TRBJ1-4; 7 bases line up with TRBD1. Germline values: CDR1 KGHSH, CDR2 LQKENI. The junction had 0 bases not matched to a gene; V was cut back by 0 bases and J by 8 bases. This CDR3 has 13 amino acids. This CDR3 reads CASSPPGQEKLFF. The CDR3 DNA reads TGTGCCAGCTCACCACCGGGACAGGAAAAACTGTTTTTT. Looking up the rest from reference TRBV18 and TRBJ1-4 gives the full variable domain: NAGVMQNPRHLVRRRGQEARLRCSPMKGHSHVYWYRQLPEEGLKFMVYLQKENIIDESGMPKERFSAEFPKEGPSILRIQQVVRGDSAAYFCASSPPGQEKLFFGSGTQLSVL.

The J gene is TRBJ1-4, the V gene TRBV6-1; TRBD1 matches 7 bases. The length of the CDR3 is 15 residues. V shed 1 base, J shed 4 bases, and the junction held 3 bases outside the gene matches. Germline V gene lookup returns CDR1 MNHNS and CDR2 SASEGT. CDR3 amino acids: CASSEETGSNEKLFF. Written as DNA, the CDR3 is TGTGCCAGCAGTGAAGAGACAGGGAGTAATGAAAAACTGTTTTTT.

The chain combines TRBV28 with TRBJ1-2; TRBD1 might be the D (6 bases). CDR1 and CDR2 (germline): MDHEN, SYDVKM. Trimming pared 8 bases from V and 4 bases from J, leaving 14 bases between. This CDR3 contains 13 residues. In nucleotides, the CDR3 is TGTGCCAGCCGAGGGGGTACGGGCTATGGCTACACCTTC. This encodes CASRGGTGYGYTF.

The chain has TRBV19 and TRBJ2-1; TRBD1 might be the D (7 bases). The CDR3 contains 17 residues. Germline V gene lookup returns CDR1 LNHDA and CDR2 SQIVND (reference sequence). V lost 4 bases to trimming and J lost 2 bases, with 18 bases between them. CDR3 in DNA: TGTGCCAGTAGTAGCCCTCCAGGGGGGTTAACCTACAATGAGCAGTTCTTC. Translating it yields CASSSPPGGLTYNEQFF.

This chain uses TRBV19 with TRBJ1-1, with 7 bases identical to TRBD1. The V segment lost 5 bases and the J segment 1 base; nucleotides outside the gene matches: 4. Germline V lookup: CDR1 LNHDA, CDR2 SQIVND (reference sequence). CDR3 length equals 14 residues. CDR3 region: CASSVDRENTEAFF. The CDR3 coding sequence is TGTGCCAGTAGTGTCGACAGGGAGAACACTGAAGCTTTCTTT.

This rearrangement joins TRBV14 to TRBJ2-3; D gene uncertain. The CDR3 runs to 14 residues. Germline V gene data show CDR1 as SGHDN and CDR2 as FVKESK. Deletions cut 3 bases from V and 2 bases from J, with 9 bases between. CDR3 coding DNA: TGTGCCAGCAGCCAGCCCTATTCCACAGATACGCAGTATTTT. Translating gives CASSQPYSTDTQYF.

V gene TRBV6-2 or TRBV6-3 combines with J gene TRBJ2-3; 7 nucleotides line up with TRBD2. The germline V gene has CDR1 MNHEY and CDR2 SVGEGT. The CDR3 runs to 14 residues. Germline trimming cut 5 bases from V and 4 bases from J; bases unmatched to any gene: 6. The CDR3 here is CASSLQGGADTQYF. In DNA form, the CDR3 reads TGTGCCAGCAGTCTGCAGGGAGGGGCAGATACGCAGTATTTT.

V is TRBV14 and J is TRBJ2-5, with a weak D call TRBD1 (6 bases). Germline V gene data show CDR1 as SGHDN and CDR2 as FVKESK. V gave up 3 bases and J gave up 5 bases, with 19 bases separating them. This CDR3 has 16 amino acids. As DNA, the CDR3 is TGTGCCAGCAGCCAGACGCTCGGGGCTCAGGGGGAGACCCAGTACTTC. Protein product: CASSQTLGAQGETQYF. The variable domain in full, completed from reference TRBV14 and TRBJ2-5, reads EAGVTQFPSHSVIEKGQTVTLRCDPISGHDNLYWYRRVMGKEIKFLLHFVKESKQDESGMPNNRFLAERTGGTYSTLKVQPAELEDSGVYFCASSQTLGAQGETQYFGPGTRLLVL.

The chain carries TRBV11-2 and TRBJ2-5, with 9 bases fitting TRBD2. CDR1 and CDR2 (germline): SGHAT, FQNNGV. Trimming at V came to 0 bases and at J to 5 bases, leaving 13 bases not matched to a gene. The CDR3 is 18 residues long. DNA of the CDR3: TGTGCCAGCAGCTTAGATCAAAATCTAGCGGGAACGGGGGAGACCCAGTACTTC. It yields the protein CASSLDQNLAGTGETQYF. The complete variable domain, with remaining parts taken from reference TRBV11-2 and TRBJ2-5, reads EAGVAQSPRYKIIEKRQSVAFWCNPISGHATLYWYQQILGQGPKLLIQFQNNGVVDDSQLPKDRFSAERLKGVDSTLKIQPAKLEDSAVYLCASSLDQNLAGTGETQYFGPGTRLLVL.

This clone was detected only once. The chain carries TRBV6-5 and TRBJ1-2, with TRBD1 identical over 8 bases. V was clipped by 8 bases and J by 4 bases; unmatched bases: 3. Germline assignment: CDR1 MNHEY and CDR2 SVGAGI. The CDR3 extends over 12 amino acids. The CDR3 spells CASATGVYGYTF. The CDR3 region has the DNA TGTGCCAGCGCGACAGGGGTCTATGGCTACACCTTC.

The chain employs TRBV2 and TRBJ2-1, with TRBD2 matching over 10 bases. V dropped 7 bases and J dropped 8; count of bases not matched to a gene: 8. The CDR3 is 14 residues long. Germline V gene sequence: CDR1 SNHLY, CDR2 FYNNEI. CDR3 in amino acids: CASKPSGSLDEQFF. In DNA form, the CDR3 reads TGTGCCAGCAAACCTAGCGGGAGTCTCGATGAGCAGTTCTTC.

V gene TRBV4-3 combines with J gene TRBJ1-4, with 8 bases lining up with TRBD1. Germline CDR1 reads LGHNA; CDR2 reads YSLEER. This CDR3 has 16 amino acids. Trimming at V came to 0 bases and at J to 5 bases, leaving 5 bases not matched to a gene. The CDR3 here is CASSQDMNRGNEKLFF. CDR3 DNA sequence: TGCGCCAGCAGCCAAGACATGAACAGGGGGAATGAAAAACTGTTTTTT.

The rearrangement joins TRBV7-2 to TRBJ2-7; a weak D match, TRBD2 (5 bases). Trimming stripped 1 base from V and 7 bases from J, with 11 bases between. CDR1 is SGHTA and CDR2 is FQGNSA in the germline V gene. The CDR3 contains 13 residues. CDR3: CASSLEVRDEQYF. The CDR3 DNA reads TGTGCCAGCAGCTTAGAGGTACGGGATGAGCAGTACTTC.

This clone was observed once. This chain connects TRBV5-4 to TRBJ2-1; 8 bases are a match to TRBD1. V lost 9 bases, J lost 5 bases, and 7 bases stayed unmatched. Germline CDR1 and CDR2: SGHNT and YYREEE (reference sequence). The CDR3 contains 13 residues. CDR3 in amino acids: CANQDRGNNEQFF. DNA of the CDR3: TGTGCCAACCAAGACAGGGGAAACAATGAGCAGTTCTTC.

The chain joins TRBV7-9 to TRBJ2-6; D might be TRBD1 (6 bases). The CDR3 runs to 14 residues. Germline CDR1 SEHNR, CDR2 FQNEAQ (reference sequence). With 5 bases removed from V and 2 bases from J, the gap between germline ends came to 7 bases. The CDR3: CASSPGAGANVLTF. The CDR3 DNA follows: TGTGCCAGCAGCCCAGGGGCTGGGGCCAACGTCCTGACTTTC.

This clone has a handful of counts. The genes are TRBV30 and TRBJ2-1; D uncertain. The CDR3 sequence is 12 residues long. V lost 1 base and J 6 bases, leaving 7 bases between the germline ends. Per the germline V gene, CDR1 is GTSNPN and CDR2 is SVGIG (reference sequence). The CDR3 is CAWSALSNEQFF. The CDR3 DNA reads as TGTGCCTGGAGTGCCCTGTCCAATGAGCAGTTCTTC.